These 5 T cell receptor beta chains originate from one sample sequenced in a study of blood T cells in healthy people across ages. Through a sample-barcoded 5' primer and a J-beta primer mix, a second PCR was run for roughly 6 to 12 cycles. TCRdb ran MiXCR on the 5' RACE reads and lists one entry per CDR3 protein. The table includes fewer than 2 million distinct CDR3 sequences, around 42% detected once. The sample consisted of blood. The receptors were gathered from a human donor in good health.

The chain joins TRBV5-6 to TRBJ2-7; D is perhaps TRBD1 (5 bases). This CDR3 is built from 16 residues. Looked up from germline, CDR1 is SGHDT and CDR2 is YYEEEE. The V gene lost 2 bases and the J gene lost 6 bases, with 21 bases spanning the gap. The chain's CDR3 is CASSFTLQGMQSEQYF. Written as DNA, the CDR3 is TGTGCCAGCAGCTTCACTCTGCAGGGTATGCAGTCCGAGCAGTACTTC. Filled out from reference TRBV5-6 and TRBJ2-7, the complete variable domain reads DAGVTQSPTHLIKTRGQQVTLRCSPKSGHDTVSWYQQALGQGPQFIFQYYEEEERQRGNFPDRFSGHQFPNYSSELNVNALLLGDSALYLCASSFTLQGMQSEQYFGPGTRLTVT.

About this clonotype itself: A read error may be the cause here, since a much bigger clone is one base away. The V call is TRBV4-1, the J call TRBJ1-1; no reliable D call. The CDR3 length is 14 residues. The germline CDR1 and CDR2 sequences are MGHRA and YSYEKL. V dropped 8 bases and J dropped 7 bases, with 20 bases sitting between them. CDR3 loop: CASGPGRARVEAFF. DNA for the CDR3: TGCGCCAGCGGCCCCGGGAGAGCCCGAGTTGAAGCTTTCTTT.

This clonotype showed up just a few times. The CDR3 region has the DNA TGTGCCAGCAGCTACCGGACAGCCGACACTGAAGCTTTCTTT. It encodes CASSYRTADTEAFF. This sequence joins TRBV7-2 and TRBJ1-1, with D perhaps TRBD1 (6 bases). V was shortened by 4 bases and J by 3 bases, with 12 bases between the two germline ends. The germline V gene has CDR1 SGHTA and CDR2 FQGNSA. The CDR3 loop spans 14 amino acids. The full variable domain, completed using reference TRBV7-2 and TRBJ1-1, is GAGVSQSPSNKVTEKGKDVELRCDPISGHTALYWYRQSLGQGLEFLIYFQGNSAPDKSGLPSDRFSAERTGGSVSTLTIQRTQQEDSAVYLCASSYRTADTEAFFGQGTRLTVV.

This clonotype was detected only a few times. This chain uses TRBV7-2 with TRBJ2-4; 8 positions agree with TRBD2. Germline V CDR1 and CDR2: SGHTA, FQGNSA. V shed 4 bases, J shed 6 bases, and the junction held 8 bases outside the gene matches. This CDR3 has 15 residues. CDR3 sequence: CASSSRSGGGNIQYF. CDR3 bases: TGTGCCAGCAGCTCGAGAAGCGGGGGCGGAAACATTCAGTACTTC. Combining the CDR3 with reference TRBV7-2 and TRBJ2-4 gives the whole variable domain GAGVSQSPSNKVTEKGKDVELRCDPISGHTALYWYRQSLGQGLEFLIYFQGNSAPDKSGLPSDRFSAERTGGSVSTLTIQRTQQEDSAVYLCASSSRSGGGNIQYFGAGTRLSVL.

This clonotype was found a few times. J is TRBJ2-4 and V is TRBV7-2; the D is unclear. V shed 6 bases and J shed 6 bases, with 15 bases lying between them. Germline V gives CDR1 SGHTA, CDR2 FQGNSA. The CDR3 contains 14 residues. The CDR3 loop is CASSYQSVLNIQYF. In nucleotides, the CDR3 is TGTGCCAGCAGTTATCAAAGCGTACTAAACATTCAGTACTTC.